This T cell receptor (beta chain) was sequenced in a study of T-cell reconstitution after alpha-beta-depleted transplantation in children. A TCRbeta library incorporating unique molecular identifiers was prepared. TCRdb independently ran MiXCR on the PCR reads; one entry per CDR3 protein. Of about 470,000 distinct CDR3 sequences in the sample, around 46% were seen once. V lost 2 bases to trimming and J lost 0 bases; unmatched junction nucleotides: 9. Germline assignment: CDR1 DFQATT and CDR2 SNEGSKA (reference sequence). This CDR3 is 16 amino acids long. This TCR was sampled from a girl aged 2 to 9 with aplastic anemia, due to receive a stem cell transplant. The specimen comprised PBMCs, sampled before TCRalphabeta/CD19-depleted stem cell transplant. The V gene is TRBV20-1, the J gene TRBJ2-7; 8 bases align to TRBD2. The CDR3 sequence is CSARSSGGRSSYEQYF. The CDR3, as DNA: TGCAGTGCTAGATCCTCGGGCGGGAGGAGCTCCTACGAGCAGTACTTC.